These 27 T cell receptor beta chains were sequenced from one sample in a study of cytotoxic CD8 clonotypes in ibrutinib-treated CLL. TCRdb keeps only in-frame clones here, not all; method: immunoSEQ multiplex PCR. Of about 140,000 clones listed, 75% to 85% were seen once; the top ten hold approximately 7.6%. Sample: PBMCs, taken after 36 months of ibrutinib treatment. These receptors all stem from a human donor with chronic lymphocytic leukemia.

V is TRBV5-1 and J is TRBJ2-3; TRBD2 might be the D (5 bases). V lost 0 bases, J lost 1 base, and 12 bases lay in between. Germline lookup yields CDR1 SGHRS and CDR2 YFSETQ. The CDR3 sequence is 16 residues long. CDR3 DNA sequence: TGCGCCAGCAGCTTGGTTTTGGCGGGCCGCACAGATACGCAGTATTTT. It specifies CASSLVLAGRTDTQYF.

The chain recombines TRBV7-8 with TRBJ1-1; D unclear. CDR3 size: 15 residues. V was clipped by 4 bases and J by 5 bases, with 17 bases between them. Germline CDR1 is SGHVS and CDR2 is FQNEAQ. The CDR3 DNA follows: TGTGCCAGCAGCTCACGAGGACCGGGGAGGACTGAAGCTTTCTTT. Translated: CASSSRGPGRTEAFF.

V is TRBV28 and J is TRBJ2-7; D might be TRBD2 (5 bases). Germline loops: CDR1 MDHEN, CDR2 SYDVKM. The CDR3 is 12 amino acids. V dropped 3 bases and J dropped 9 bases, with 12 bases sitting between them. CDR3 loop: CASSLFLGGQYF. The CDR3 DNA reads TGTGCCAGCAGTTTGTTTCTTGGAGGGCAGTACTTC.

The rearrangement uses TRBV7-2 and TRBJ2-3, with TRBD1 matching over 7 bases. CDR3 size: 14 residues. Germline CDR1 and CDR2: SGHTA and FQGNSA. The trim removed 5 bases at V and 4 bases at J, leaving 6 bases unmatched. The CDR3, as DNA: TGTGCCAGCAGCGCACAGGGGACGTCAGATACGCAGTATTTT. The encoded protein is CASSAQGTSDTQYF.

The chain joins TRBV18 to TRBJ2-2; D uncertain. The V end lost 2 bases, the J end lost 0 bases, and 4 bases lay between the germline ends. The CDR3 has 14 amino acids. Germline V lookup: CDR1 KGHSH, CDR2 LQKENI. Here the CDR3 DNA reads TGTGCCAGCTCACCAACAGCGAACACCGGGGAGCTGTTTTTT. Its protein product is CASSPTANTGELFF.

The J gene is TRBJ2-3, the V gene TRBV5-1, with 8 positions matching TRBD2. The V and J ends lost 4 bases and 0 bases, in that order; junction bases with no gene match: 4. Germline values: CDR1 SGHRS, CDR2 YFSETQ. CDR3 length: 15 residues. CDR3 sequence: CASSGAGVSTDTQYF. The DNA of the CDR3 is TGCGCCAGCAGCGGAGCGGGGGTTAGCACAGATACGCAGTATTTT.

This chain links TRBV28 with TRBJ1-2; D remains unclear. V lost 4 bases, J lost 3 bases, and 15 bases lay in between. CDR1 and CDR2 from the germline V gene are MDHEN and SYDVKM. CDR3 length: 15 amino acids. The chain's CDR3 is CASSSPPTGDYGYTF. CDR3 coding DNA: TGTGCCAGCAGTTCCCCCCCGACTGGGGACTATGGCTACACCTTC.

This rearrangement joins TRBV6-5 to TRBJ2-5; D remains ambiguous. CDR3 length: 12 amino acids. CDR1 is MNHEY and CDR2 is SVGAGI in the germline V gene. Trimming stripped 2 bases from V and 5 bases from J, with 6 bases between. CDR3 nucleotides: TGTGCCAGCAGTTACGTAGGGGAGACCCAGTACTTC. This codes for CASSYVGETQYF.

The chain joins TRBV5-1 to TRBJ2-7, with 9 nucleotides matching TRBD1. Trimming cost V 2 bases and J 6 bases; bases outside gene matches: 6. The CDR3 has 14 residues. The V gene's germline CDR1 is SGHRS and CDR2 YFSETQ. CDR3 in amino acids: CASSFGQGPSEQYF. CDR3 DNA: TGCGCCAGCAGCTTCGGACAGGGGCCCTCCGAGCAGTACTTC.

The chain recombines TRBV27 with TRBJ2-7; TRBD1 agrees at 8 bases. This CDR3 comprises 17 residues. CDR1 and CDR2 from the germline V gene are MNHEY and SMNVEV (reference sequence). Unmatched junction bases numbered 16, after V lost 3 bases and J lost 6 bases. CDR3 amino acids: CASSFLAFDRGSSEQYF. As DNA, the CDR3 is TGTGCCAGCAGTTTCCTCGCCTTCGACAGGGGTTCGTCCGAGCAGTACTTC.

V is TRBV4-1 and J is TRBJ2-5; D not certain. The V end lost 1 base, the J end lost 2 bases, and 8 bases lay between the germline ends. The CDR3 covers 14 residues. Per germline, CDR1 MGHRA and CDR2 YSYEKL. CDR3 in amino acids: CASSQVTRQETQYF. DNA for the CDR3: TGCGCCAGCAGCCAAGTAACCCGACAAGAGACCCAGTACTTC.

This clone has a single count. Other DNA sequences from this sample encode an identical CDR3 as well. The chain has TRBV6-5 and TRBJ1-2; D unresolved. Trimming left V 0 bases short and J 2 bases short, with 4 bases between. Germline values: CDR1 MNHEY, CDR2 SVGAGI. This CDR3 has 13 residues. CDR3 in amino acids: CASSYSSNYGYTF. CDR3 nucleotides: TGTGCCAGCAGTTACTCAAGCAACTATGGCTACACCTTC.

The J gene is TRBJ2-1, the V gene TRBV7-8; TRBD2 might be the D (5 bases). The ends were cut back, 3 bases at V and 0 bases at J, with 9 bases in the middle. The CDR3 is 15 residues long. Germline lookup yields CDR1 SGHVS and CDR2 FQNEAQ. CDR3 region: CASSFMGSSYNEQFF. The CDR3 region has the DNA TGTGCCAGCAGCTTTATGGGGAGCTCCTACAATGAGCAGTTCTTC.

J is TRBJ1-2 and V is TRBV14; TRBD1 is a possible D gene (5 bases). CDR3 length equals 13 residues. The germline V gene encodes CDR1 SGHDN and CDR2 FVKESK. The V end was cut by 4 bases, the J end by 3 bases, with 9 bases between. The CDR3 bases are TGTGCCAGCAGCCCAGGGTTGGACTATGGCTACACCTTC. This encodes CASSPGLDYGYTF.

This chain joins TRBV2 and TRBJ2-3; D gene uncertain. There are 14 residues in the CDR3. Trimming shortened V by 8 bases and J by 2 bases, and 14 bases separated the two germline ends. Germline lookup yields CDR1 SNHLY and CDR2 FYNNEI. The CDR3 is CASYVFTVTDTQYF. The CDR3 coding sequence is TGTGCCAGCTATGTGTTTACGGTCACAGATACGCAGTATTTT.

This chain joins TRBV7-6 and TRBJ1-5; TRBD1 matches at 7 bases. Germline CDR1 is SGHVS and CDR2 is FNYEAQ. Germline trimming cut 5 bases from V and 5 bases from J; bases unmatched to any gene: 15. This CDR3 region has 17 residues. The CDR3 DNA is TGTGCCAGCAGCGCGGGGACAGTCCCTTCGTCTGATCAGCCCCAGCATTTT. The encoded protein is CASSAGTVPSSDQPQHF. Supplemented by reference TRBV7-6 and TRBJ1-5, the full variable domain reads GAGVSQSPRYKVTKRGQDVALRCDPISGHVSLYWYRQALGQGPEFLTYFNYEAQQDKSGLPNDRFSAERPEGSISTLTIQRTEQRDSAMYRCASSAGTVPSSDQPQHFGDGTRLSIL.

This clone has only one observation. The chain joins TRBV27 to TRBJ2-1, with 7 bases matching TRBD1. Germline V gene sequence: CDR1 MNHEY, CDR2 SMNVEV (reference sequence). The CDR3 length is 15 residues. V shed 5 bases and J 0 bases; nucleotides not matched to a gene: 4. The CDR3 loop is CASSIAGGSYNEQFF. As DNA, the CDR3 is TGTGCCAGCAGTATCGCAGGGGGCTCCTACAATGAGCAGTTCTTC.

V and J are TRBV7-8 and TRBJ1-5; D not resolved. The CDR3 spans 16 residues. Per the germline V gene, CDR1 is SGHVS and CDR2 is FQNEAQ. The V and J ends lost 1 base and 1 base respectively, with 11 bases between them. CDR3 nucleotide sequence: TGTGCCAGCAGCTTAGTACCGTATCTGAGCAATCAGCCCCAGCATTTT. Translated: CASSLVPYLSNQPQHF. The full variable domain, rest sourced from reference TRBV7-8 and TRBJ1-5, is GAGVSQSPRYKVAKRGQDVALRCDPISGHVSLFWYQQALGQGPEFLTYFQNEAQLDKSGLPSDRFFAERPEGSVSTLKIQRTQQEDSAVYLCASSLVPYLSNQPQHFGDGTRLSIL.

The V and J genes are TRBV21-1 and TRBJ1-2; the table's TRBD1 call for D was not verified on the DNA. TRBV21-1 is described as a pseudogene. The CDR3 loop spans 14 amino acids. The CDR3 here is CASSRQQGNYGYTF. The CDR3 nucleotides are TGTGCCAGCAGCAGGCAGCAGGGGAACTATGGCTACACCTTC.

The sample holds a few counts of this clone. The chain couples TRBV19 to TRBJ1-2; 9 nucleotides line up with TRBD1. The germline CDR1 and CDR2 sequences are LNHDA and SQIVND (reference sequence). The CDR3 runs to 14 residues. V lost 1 base to trimming and J lost 12 bases; unmatched junction nucleotides: 9. CDR3 loop: CASSIAPGQGEDTF. CDR3 sequence (DNA): TGTGCCAGTAGTATAGCCCCGGGACAGGGAGAAGACACCTTC.

The rearrangement links TRBV28 to TRBJ1-6; perhaps TRBD1 as D (5 bases). This CDR3 region has 13 residues. Germline V lookup: CDR1 MDHEN, CDR2 SYDVKM. Trimming removed 3 bases from V and 7 bases from J, with 7 bases in between. As DNA, the CDR3 is TGTGCCAGCAGTTTGGGGGTCAATTCACCCCTCCACTTT. Translation: CASSLGVNSPLHF.

This chain's CDR3 is CASSSDQGAGTEAFF. CDR3 DNA sequence: TGTGCCAGCAGCTCTGACCAGGGGGCCGGTACTGAAGCTTTCTTT. V gene TRBV7-9 combines with J gene TRBJ1-1; 8 nucleotides line up with TRBD1. The CDR3 sequence is 15 residues long. Trimming cost V 4 bases and J 5 bases; bases outside gene matches: 9. In germline, CDR1 is SEHNR, CDR2 FQNEAQ (reference sequence).

The V gene is TRBV28, the J gene TRBJ1-3; 8 nucleotides align to TRBD1. Trimming removed 11 bases from V and 4 bases from J; junction bases left unmatched: 10. Germline V gene lookup returns CDR1 MDHEN and CDR2 SYDVKM. The CDR3 has 14 amino acids. This CDR3 is CAHSRGTGGNTIYF. CDR3 sequence (DNA): TGTGCCCACAGCAGGGGGACAGGAGGAAACACCATATATTTT.

The chain joins TRBV19 to TRBJ2-2; TRBD2 matches 8 bases. V shed 6 bases, J shed 8 bases, and the junction held 11 bases outside the gene matches. The CDR3 covers 15 residues. Germline V gene sequence: CDR1 LNHDA, CDR2 SQIVND (reference sequence). The DNA for the CDR3 is TGTGCCAGTAGGAACCAGCGGGAGTCCCGGGGGGAGCTGTTTTTT. Amino acids: CASRNQRESRGELFF.

The chain is built from TRBV5-1 and TRBJ2-1; 8 bases map to TRBD1. After removal of 4 bases from V and 6 bases from J, the junction contained 15 bases not matched to a gene. CDR1 and CDR2 from the germline V gene are SGHRS and YFSETQ. CDR3 size: 17 residues. The CDR3 region is CASSSGQGGGYGNEQFF. CDR3 bases: TGCGCCAGCAGCAGTGGACAGGGAGGAGGGTACGGCAATGAGCAGTTCTTC.

The chain joins TRBV5-8 to TRBJ2-1, with TRBD2 matching 14 bases. The germline CDR1 and CDR2 sequences are SGHTS and YDEGEE. The CDR3 spans 16 residues. The trim removed 3 bases at V and 8 bases at J, leaving 7 bases unmatched. CDR3: CASSSMGLAGVDEQFF. The CDR3, as DNA: TGTGCCAGCAGCTCGATGGGACTAGCGGGAGTCGATGAGCAGTTCTTC.

The V gene is TRBV19, the J gene TRBJ2-3, with D possibly TRBD2 on 6 matching bases. The germline gives CDR1 LNHDA, CDR2 SQIVND (reference sequence). Trimming took 5 bases from V and 4 from J, leaving 16 bases between them. The CDR3 has 15 amino acids. CDR3 nucleotide sequence: TGTGCCAGTAGTTCTGCGGGACCCCCGGCAGATACGCAGTATTTT. It translates to CASSSAGPPADTQYF.